The source of this T cell receptor beta chain is a study of OX40 agonist ivuxolimab in advanced cancers. Concerning this clone itself: Its antigen is as yet unknown.

The germline CDR1 and CDR2 sequences are GTSNPN and SVGIG (reference sequence). The length of the CDR3 is 16 residues. The trim removed 6 bases at V and 4 bases at J, leaving 8 bases unmatched. The repertoire was sequenced with immunoSEQ multiplex PCR; TCRdb's copy has only in-frame clones and lacks some. Among about 100,000 clones listed, 89% were seen once. Regarding the study as a whole: Normalized expansion of T-cell clones was also low for some nonresponders.

The source is an adult with an advanced solid tumor such as melanoma, head and neck, liver or kidney cancer. The material sequenced was CD4+ or CD8+ T cells sorted from blood, taken in a trial of the OX40 agonist ivuxolimab. This chain connects TRBV30 to TRBJ2-1; 14 bases are shared with TRBD2. The chain's CDR3 is CACTGTSGGRYNEQFF. CDR3 nucleotide sequence: TGTGCCTGCACCGGGACTAGCGGGGGCCGATACAATGAGCAGTTCTTC.